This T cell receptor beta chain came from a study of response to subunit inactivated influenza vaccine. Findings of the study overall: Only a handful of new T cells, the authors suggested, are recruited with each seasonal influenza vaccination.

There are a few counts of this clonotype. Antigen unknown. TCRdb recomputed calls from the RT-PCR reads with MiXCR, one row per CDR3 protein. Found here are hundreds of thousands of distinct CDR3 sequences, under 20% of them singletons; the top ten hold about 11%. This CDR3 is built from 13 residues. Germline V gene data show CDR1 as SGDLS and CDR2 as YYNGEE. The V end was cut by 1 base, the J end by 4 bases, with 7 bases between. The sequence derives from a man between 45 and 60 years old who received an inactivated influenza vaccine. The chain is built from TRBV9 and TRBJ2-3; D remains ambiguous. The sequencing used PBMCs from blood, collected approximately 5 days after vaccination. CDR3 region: CASSVLGSDTQYF. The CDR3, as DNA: TGTGCCAGCAGCGTACTCGGGTCAGATACGCAGTATTTT.